This T cell receptor (beta chain) is drawn from a study of blood T cell repertoires in COVID-19. In this sample, this clone turned up once. This study enrolled people aged roughly 18 to 89 from 20 to 25 US geographic areas. Cohort 3 donors were reported recovered after two negative PCRs, clearance, or symptom resolution. The method was immunoSEQ multiplex PCR; TCRdb's version includes in-frame clones alone and lacks a portion of them. The data hold roughly 270,000 clones, with less than 85% observed a single time. The sequenced sample was PBMCs or T cells enriched from blood (not recorded which). The TCR comes from a woman aged 45-59 years who had recovered from COVID-19.

CDR3 sequence (DNA): TGTGCCAGCAGCTTAACGGCGGGGGACAATGAGCAGTTCTTC. Translating it yields CASSLTAGDNEQFF. The gene calls are TRBV7-3 and TRBJ2-1; 7 nucleotides align to TRBD2. From germline, CDR1 is SGHTA and CDR2 FQGTGA. J lost 5 bases, V lost 0 bases, and 1 base had no gene match. CDR3 length: 14 amino acids. Together with reference TRBV7-3 and TRBJ2-1, the CDR3 gives the full variable domain: GAGVSQTPSNKVTEKGKYVELRCDPISGHTALYWYRQSLGQGPEFLIYFQGTGAADDSGLPNDRFFAVRPEGSVSTLKIQRTERGDSAVYLCASSLTAGDNEQFFGPGTRLTVL.